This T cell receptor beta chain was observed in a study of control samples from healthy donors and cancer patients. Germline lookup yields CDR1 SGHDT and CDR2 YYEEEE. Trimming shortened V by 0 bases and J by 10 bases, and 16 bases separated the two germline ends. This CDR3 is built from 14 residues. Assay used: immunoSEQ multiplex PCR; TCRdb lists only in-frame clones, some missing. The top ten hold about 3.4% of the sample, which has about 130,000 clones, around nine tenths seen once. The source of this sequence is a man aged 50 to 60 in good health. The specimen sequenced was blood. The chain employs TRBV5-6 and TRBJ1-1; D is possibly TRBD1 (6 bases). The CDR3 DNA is TGTGCCAGCAGCTTGGGAGACAGGTTCAGTGGAGCTTTCTTT. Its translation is CASSLGDRFSGAFF.